In this sample, the clone carrying this TCR beta chain turned up a few times. The record originates from a study of blood T cell repertoires in COVID-19. Study overall: Collection of acute and convalescent COVID-19 samples took place in the United States, Italy and Spain. The analysed material was cDNA or gDNA that came from T cells, B-cell-depleted T cells, or PBMCs.

The V gene's germline CDR1 is SGHRS and CDR2 YFSETQ. V lost 4 bases, J lost 2 bases, and 6 bases stayed unmatched. The CDR3 sequence is 15 residues long. In the authors' methods: Reference gene primer amplification in the assay estimated nucleated cell counts. The protocol was immunoSEQ multiplex PCR, while the TCRdb copy is restricted to in-frame clones and leaves out a portion. V, J and clone size were drawn from that table, and D and trimming were deduced from the DNA. The repertoire holds under 250,000 clones, with 75% to 90% as singletons. This rearrangement joins TRBV5-1 to TRBJ1-3, with 7 bases aligning to TRBD1. This clonotype originated in a man aged 55 to 70 who had recovered from COVID-19. Sequenced material: peripheral blood. CDR3 sequence (DNA): TGCGCCAGCAGCACCGTTCAGGGGGCTGGAAACACCATATATTTT. Translation: CASSTVQGAGNTIYF. Combining the CDR3 with reference TRBV5-1 and TRBJ1-3 gives the whole variable domain KAGVTQTPRYLIKTRGQQVTLSCSPISGHRSVSWYQQTPGQGLQFLFEYFSETQRNKGNFPGRFSGRQFSNSRSEMNVSTLELGDSALYLCASSTVQGAGNTIYFGEGSWLTVV.